The present entry profiles one T cell receptor beta chain with its context. What it binds is unknown. The entry originates in a study of beta chain features in type 1 diabetes. There was one heparinised blood draw per donor, averaging around 100 mL. Purity exceeding 98% was reached by all sorted populations. Study conclusions and caveats: Shortening of TCRB CDR3s, moderate but significant, appeared in all four CD4+ subsets of Type 1 diabetes patients.

Expressed TCRB transcripts were sequenced, since all the RNA that had been isolated was reverse transcribed. Some clones are missing from TCRdb's copy, which holds only in-frame ones; the method was immunoSEQ multiplex PCR. The sample carries hundreds of thousands of clones, 13% recorded once. Germline-derived CDR1 and CDR2 are SGHRS and YFSETQ. The CDR3 runs to 16 residues. V was trimmed by 4 bases and J by 1 base, leaving 15 bases between them. This chain joins TRBV5-1 and TRBJ2-1; D perhaps matches TRBD1 (6 bases). The specimen was naive CD4+ T cells from blood. The TCR sequence derives from a man aged 18 to 29 with type 1 diabetes. This chain's CDR3 is CASSPWAGASYNEQFF. As DNA, the CDR3 is TGCGCCAGCAGCCCCTGGGCAGGGGCGTCCTACAATGAGCAGTTCTTC. Looking up the rest from reference TRBV5-1 and TRBJ2-1 gives the full variable domain: KAGVTQTPRYLIKTRGQQVTLSCSPISGHRSVSWYQQTPGQGLQFLFEYFSETQRNKGNFPGRFSGRQFSNSRSEMNVSTLELGDSALYLCASSPWAGASYNEQFFGPGTRLTVL.